This T cell receptor (beta chain) was recovered during a study of cytomegalovirus exposure and HLA in healthy donors. Broader study findings: A missense DCLRE1C variant was associated with V- and J-gene trimming of TCR beta chains in a later analysis, and an independent cohort replicated the association.

The PCR ran on 60 Vbeta and 13 Jbeta primers. Sequencing used immunoSEQ multiplex PCR; TCRdb keeps in-frame clones, though not all of them. The sample yields about 160,000 clones, more than 75% seen once. The germline gives CDR1 MNHEY, CDR2 SVGAGI. With V trimmed by 0 bases and J by 8 bases, 11 bases remained unmatched. The CDR3 loop spans 16 amino acids. Of note for this clone: Its antigen is undetermined.

This rearrangement joins TRBV6-5 to TRBJ1-1; 8 nucleotides line up with TRBD1. The sample consisted of PBMCs. This clonotype originated in a human donor in good health. The CDR3 DNA follows: TGTGCCAGCAGTTACTCGTCGGGCAGGGGGCCTAACGAAGCTTTCTTT. It translates to CASSYSSGRGPNEAFF.